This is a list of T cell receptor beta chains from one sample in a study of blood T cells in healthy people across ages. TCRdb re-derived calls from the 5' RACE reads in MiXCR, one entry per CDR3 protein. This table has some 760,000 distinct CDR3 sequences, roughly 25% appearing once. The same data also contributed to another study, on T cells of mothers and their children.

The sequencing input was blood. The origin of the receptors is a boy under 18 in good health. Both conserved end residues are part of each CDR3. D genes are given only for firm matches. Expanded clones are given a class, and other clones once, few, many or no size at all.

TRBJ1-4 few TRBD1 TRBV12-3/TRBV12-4 TGTGCCAGCAGTGGGACAGGGGTCGAAAATGAAAAACTGTTTTTT CASSGTGVENEKLFF
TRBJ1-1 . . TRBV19 TGTGCCAGTAGGAGTGCAGGGGAAACTGAAGCTTTCTTT CASRSAGETEAFF
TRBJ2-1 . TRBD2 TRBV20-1 TGCAGTGCCCCCACGGGAGGCCGGCAGTTCTTC CSAPTGGRQFF
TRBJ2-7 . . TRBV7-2 TGTGCCAGCAGCCTAGGGGCGGTGGGGGGACCTCGCTACTTC CASSLGAVGGPRYF
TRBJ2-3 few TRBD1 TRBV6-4 TGTGCCAGCAGTGACTCCGGGACAGGGTTGCGTACGCAGTATTTT CASSDSGTGLRTQYF
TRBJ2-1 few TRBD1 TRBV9 TGTGCCAGCAGCGTATCTACAGGGGGAATCAAGGATGAGCAGTTCTTC CASSVSTGGIKDEQFF
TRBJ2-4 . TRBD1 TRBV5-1 TGCGCCAGCAGCTTGACAGGGGAAGACATTCAGTACTTC CASSLTGEDIQYF
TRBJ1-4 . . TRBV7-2 TGTGCCAGCAGCTGGGGGCTAGGAGCTGAAAAACTGTTTTTT CASSWGLGAEKLFF
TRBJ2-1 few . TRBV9 TGTGCCAGCAGCGCCCAACAGGGCTCGAATGAGCAGTTCTTC CASSAQQGSNEQFF
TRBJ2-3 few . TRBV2 TGTGCCAGCAGTGGGGAATACGGGGGCATGAGCACAGATACGCAGTATTTT CASSGEYGGMSTDTQYF
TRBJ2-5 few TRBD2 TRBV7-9 TGTGCCAGCAGCCCCCGGGCTAGCGGAAACCAAGAGACCCAGTACTTC CASSPRASGNQETQYF
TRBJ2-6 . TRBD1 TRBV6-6 TGTGCCAGCAGTTCCAGGGGGCGAGGGGCCAACGTCCTGACTTTC CASSSRGRGANVLTF
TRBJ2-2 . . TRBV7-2 TGTGCCAGCAGCTTAGCGCGCCAGCTAACCGGGGAGCTGTTTTTT CASSLARQLTGELFF
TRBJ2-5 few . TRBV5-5 TGTGCCAGCAGAATGGCAGAAGCCCTTCAAGAGACCCAGTACTTC CASRMAEALQETQYF
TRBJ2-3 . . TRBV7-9 TGTGCCAGCAGCCCGACTCGGGGGATAGATACGCAGTATTTT CASSPTRGIDTQYF
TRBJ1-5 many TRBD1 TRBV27 TGTGCCAGCAGCATCCAGGGGGGGAATCAGCCCCAGCATTTT CASSIQGGNQPQHF
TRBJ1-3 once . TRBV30 TGTGCCTGGATCGGGTCTGGAAACACCATATATTTT CAWIGSGNTIYF
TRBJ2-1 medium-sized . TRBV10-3 TGTGCCATGGTAGAGGGCTATGACAATGAGCAGTTCTTC CAMVEGYDNEQFF
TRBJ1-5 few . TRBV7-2 TGTGCCAGCAGCTTAGACGGTCCTAATCAGCCCCAGCATTTT CASSLDGPNQPQHF
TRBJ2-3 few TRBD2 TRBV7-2 TGTGCCAGCAGCCGGGACTATACCACAGATACGCAGTATTTT CASSRDYTTDTQYF
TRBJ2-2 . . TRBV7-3 TGTGCCAGCAGCTTAACCGGGGGAGGCCCCGGCGGGGAGCTGTTTTTT CASSLTGGGPGGELFF
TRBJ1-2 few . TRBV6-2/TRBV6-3 TGTGCCAGCAGCAGGACAGCTCCTCCCGATGGCTACACCTTC CASSRTAPPDGYTF
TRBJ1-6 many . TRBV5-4 TGTGCCAGCAGCTTGACAGCCTATAATTCACCCCTCCACTTT CASSLTAYNSPLHF
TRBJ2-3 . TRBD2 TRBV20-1 TGCAGTGCTAGATGGACGGGGGGGCCCCCAGATACGCAGTATTTT CSARWTGGPPDTQYF
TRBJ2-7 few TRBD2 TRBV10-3 TGTGCCATCAGTGATCCAAGGACTAGCGGGGGGGCCTACGAGCAGTACTTC CAISDPRTSGGAYEQYF
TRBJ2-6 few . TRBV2 TGTGCCAGCACGGGGGAACCTGGGGCCAACGTCCTGACTTTC CASTGEPGANVLTF
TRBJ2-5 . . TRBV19 TGTGCCAGTAGTACCGTACTTCAAGAGACCCAGTACTTC CASSTVLQETQYF
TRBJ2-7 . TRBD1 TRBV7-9 TGTGCCGGCAGTCCCGTACAGGGGGCCCACGAGCAGTACTTC CAGSPVQGAHEQYF
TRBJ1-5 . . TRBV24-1 TGTGCCACCAGTGATGTCAGCAATCAGCCCCAGCATTTT CATSDVSNQPQHF
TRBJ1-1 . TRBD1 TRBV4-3 TGCGCCAGCAGCCAAGATAAGGGACAGCTCTATGAAGCTTTCTTT CASSQDKGQLYEAFF
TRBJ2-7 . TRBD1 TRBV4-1 TGCGCCAGCAGCCCGGGGACAGAGCTGCGGTGGTCCTACGAGCAGTACTTC CASSPGTELRWSYEQYF
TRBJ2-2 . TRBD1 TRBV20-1 TGCAGTGCTAACCCCAGGGGGCGCACCGGGGAGCTGTTTTTT CSANPRGRTGELFF
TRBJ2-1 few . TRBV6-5 TGTGCCAGCAGTTACTCCCCGGCGGCAGGGGGGGGCTACAATGAGCAGTTCTTC CASSYSPAAGGGYNEQFF
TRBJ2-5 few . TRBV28 TGTGCCAGCAGCCCTCCTGGTAGGGCCCAAGAGACCCAGTACTTC CASSPPGRAQETQYF
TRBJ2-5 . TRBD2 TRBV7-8 TGTGCCAGCAGAAACTCGGCGGGGGATTACTTC CASRNSAGDYF
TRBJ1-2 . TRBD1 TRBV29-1 TGCAGCGTTGATATTGAGGGGGCGGGGTTGGTCTATGGCTACACCTTC CSVDIEGAGLVYGYTF
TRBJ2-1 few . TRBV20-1 TGCAGCGTTCGGACCCAAGATTACAATGAGCAGTTCTTC CSVRTQDYNEQFF
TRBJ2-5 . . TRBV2 TGTGCCGCAGGGGAAGAGACCCAGTACTTC CAAGEETQYF
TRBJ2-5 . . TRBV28 TGTGCCAGCAGGGGGACCCCCGGCCGAAGAGTGACCCAGTACTTC CASRGTPGRRVTQYF
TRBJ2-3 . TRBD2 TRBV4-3 TGCGCCAGCAGCCAAGAACCTTATAGCGGGAGGGTTTCAGATACGCAGTATTTT CASSQEPYSGRVSDTQYF
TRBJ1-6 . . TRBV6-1 TGTGCCAGCAGTGGACGGTCTCTTAATTCACCCCTCCACTTT CASSGRSLNSPLHF
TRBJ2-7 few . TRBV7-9 TGTGCCAGCAATCCTCGGGGACCAGACTACGAGCAGTACTTC CASNPRGPDYEQYF
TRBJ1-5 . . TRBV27 TGTGCCAGCAGTTTTGGGTTAAGTCAGCCCCAGCATTTT CASSFGLSQPQHF
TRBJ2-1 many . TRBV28 TGTGCCAGCAGTTTACTAGGCTACAATGAGCAGTTCTTC CASSLLGYNEQFF
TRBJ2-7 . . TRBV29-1 TGCAGCGTTGAAGATCAAGCCAGCGAGCAGTACTTC CSVEDQASEQYF
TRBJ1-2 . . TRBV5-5 TGTGCCAGCATCCAGGGGAGCCAAACCTATGGCTACACCTTC CASIQGSQTYGYTF
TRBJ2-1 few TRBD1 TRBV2 TGTGCCAGTGGCCGGGACAGGGGTGATGATGAGCAGTTCTTC CASGRDRGDDEQFF
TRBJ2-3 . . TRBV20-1 TGCAGTGCTGGCAACCGGGCCGCCCACCTCACAGATACGCAGTATTTT CSAGNRAAHLTDTQYF
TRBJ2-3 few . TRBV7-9 TGTGCCAGCAGCTTAGCCCGGGGCTCTAGCACAGATACGCAGTATTTT CASSLARGSSTDTQYF